A selection of T cell receptor beta chains follows, all from one sample in a study of T cell repertoires in cytomegalovirus infection. These receptors have no known antigen. TCRdb fed the reads into MiXCR, producing one record per CDR3 protein. The sample holds fewer than 1,000,000 distinct CDR3 sequences, approximately 30% seen once. Source: cultured CD8+ T cells from PBMCs, taken from culture after CMV antigen stimulation. The receptors originated from a human donor in good health (CMV status not recorded). Some clones in this sample may be carry-over from other donors' samples. CDR3s include the opening cysteine and the closing phenylalanine or tryptophan. A D gene is named only where the DNA matches it firmly. Some rows mark clone size as missing; the rest say once, few, many or name a class of expanded clone.

cdr3_aa: CATSGRRRYSNQPQHF
cdr3_nt: TGTGCCACCAGCGGCCGTCGTCGGTATAGCAATCAGCCCCAGCATTTT
d_call: NA
v_call: TRBV15
clone_size: NA
j_call: TRBJ1-5

cdr3_aa: CASSLRKDSPDTQYF
cdr3_nt: TGCGCCAGCAGCCTAAGGAAAGACAGTCCAGATACGCAGTATTTT
d_call: NA
v_call: TRBV4-1
clone_size: NA
j_call: TRBJ2-3

cdr3_aa: CASSAMDSLAKNIQYF
cdr3_nt: TGTGCCAGCAGTGCGATGGACAGCCTAGCCAAAAACATTCAGTACTTC
d_call: NA
v_call: TRBV27
clone_size: NA
j_call: TRBJ2-4

cdr3_aa: CASSSQVSNQPQHF
cdr3_nt: TGTGCCAGCAGTTCACAGGTTAGCAATCAGCCCCAGCATTTT
d_call: NA
v_call: TRBV6-5
clone_size: NA
j_call: TRBJ1-5

cdr3_aa: CSARSSSYEQYF
cdr3_nt: TGCAGTGCTAGGTCTAGCTCCTACGAGCAGTACTTC
d_call: NA
v_call: TRBV20-1
clone_size: NA
j_call: TRBJ2-7

cdr3_aa: CASSLSSGHNQPQHF
cdr3_nt: TGTGCCAGCAGTTTATCCAGCGGGCACAATCAGCCCCAGCATTTT
d_call: NA
v_call: TRBV27
clone_size: NA
j_call: TRBJ1-5

cdr3_aa: CASSLGLARRLAKNIQYF
cdr3_nt: TGTGCCAGTAGTTTAGGACTAGCCCGGAGGCTAGCCAAAAACATTCAGTACTTC
d_call: TRBD2
v_call: TRBV19
clone_size: many
j_call: TRBJ2-4

cdr3_aa: CVSTQGHLSYNEQFF
cdr3_nt: TGTGTCAGCACTCAGGGACACCTATCCTACAATGAGCAGTTCTTC
d_call: NA
v_call: TRBV6-1
clone_size: NA
j_call: TRBJ2-1

cdr3_aa: CAISELHEGQLYNEQFF
cdr3_nt: TGTGCCATCAGTGAGTTACACGAAGGACAGCTTTACAATGAGCAGTTCTTC
d_call: NA
v_call: TRBV10-3
clone_size: few
j_call: TRBJ2-1

cdr3_aa: CARSGTEIF
cdr3_nt: TGTGCCAGGTCCGGGACAGAGATCTTC
d_call: TRBD1
v_call: TRBV6-8
clone_size: few
j_call: TRBJ1-2

cdr3_aa: CTSSPLSYYGYTF
cdr3_nt: TGTACCAGCAGTCCCCTTTCCTACTATGGCTACACCTTC
d_call: NA
v_call: TRBV6-8
clone_size: NA
j_call: TRBJ1-2

cdr3_aa: CASSSNTAYQETQYF
cdr3_nt: TGTGCCAGCAGCTCGAACACGGCGTACCAAGAGACCCAGTACTTC
d_call: NA
v_call: TRBV7-8
clone_size: many
j_call: TRBJ2-5

cdr3_aa: CASSRGQGAENEQFF
cdr3_nt: TGTGCCAGCAGTAGGGGACAGGGGGCCGAAAATGAGCAGTTCTTC
d_call: TRBD1
v_call: TRBV27
clone_size: few
j_call: TRBJ2-1

cdr3_aa: CSVEPRQGRGGYTF
cdr3_nt: TGCAGCGTTGAGCCGCGACAGGGTCGGGGTGGCTACACCTTC
d_call: TRBD1
v_call: TRBV29-1
clone_size: NA
j_call: TRBJ1-2

cdr3_aa: CATWEGNYNEQFF
cdr3_nt: TGTGCCACTTGGGAAGGGAACTACAATGAGCAGTTCTTC
d_call: NA
v_call: TRBV5-5
clone_size: few
j_call: TRBJ2-1